Below, 16 T cell receptor beta chains from the same sample are listed, as sequenced in a study of beta chain features in type 1 diabetes. Findings and caveats of the study: Moderate yet significant TCRB CDR3 shortening was seen in Type 1 diabetes patients in all four CD4+ subsets.

Antigens of these TCRs are unknown. Of the isolated RNA, all was reverse transcribed, and so the sequenced material was expressed TCRB transcripts. The table came from immunoSEQ multiplex PCR; TCRdb's copy has only in-frame clones and leaves some out. This table has approximately 170,000 clones, less than 9.5% appearing once. The specimen sequenced was central memory CD4+ T cells from blood. The receptor source for this set is a woman aged 40 to 50 with type 1 diabetes.

The chain joins TRBV28 to TRBJ2-1; TRBD1 matches at 7 bases. CDR1 is MDHEN and CDR2 is SYDVKM in the germline V gene. The CDR3 spans 16 residues. Unmatched junction bases numbered 14, after V lost 7 bases and J lost 5 bases. DNA of the CDR3: TGTGCCAGCACCCCTTTGACAGGGTTGGTGGACAATGAGCAGTTCTTC. It encodes CASTPLTGLVDNEQFF. The variable domain in full, completed from reference TRBV28 and TRBJ2-1, reads DVKVTQSSRYLVKRTGEKVFLECVQDMDHENMFWYRQDPGLGLRLIYFSYDVKMKEKGDIPEGYSVSREKKERFSLILESASTNQTSMYLCASTPLTGLVDNEQFFGPGTRLTVL.

This clone was seen a few times. This chain connects TRBV5-1 to TRBJ1-1; D uncertain. Trimming shortened V by 4 bases and J by 7 bases, and 8 bases separated the two germline ends. The CDR3 is made up of 11 amino acids. CDR1 and CDR2 (germline): SGHRS, YFSETQ. In nucleotides, the CDR3 is TGCGCCAGCAGCCAGTCGAATGAAGCTTTCTTT. Translated, it gives CASSQSNEAFF.

The sample holds many counts of this clone. DNA of the CDR3: TGTGCCAGCAGCGCCCTCGGGACAGGCCATGGATCACCCCTCCACTTT. Protein: CASSALGTGHGSPLHF. This chain joins TRBV9 and TRBJ1-6; 8 nucleotides line up with TRBD1. Germline assignment: CDR1 SGDLS and CDR2 YYNGEE. The CDR3 consists of 16 residues. Losses at the gene ends were 3 bases for V and 10 bases for J; bases not matched to a gene: 12.

V gene TRBV20-1 combines with J gene TRBJ2-1; D is undetermined. This CDR3 spans 11 amino acids. V lost 6 bases to trimming and J lost 8 bases, with 11 bases between them. The germline V gene encodes CDR1 DFQATT and CDR2 SNEGSKA (reference sequence). For the CDR3, the DNA is TGCAGTGCAACAGACGGTGATGAGCAGTTCTTC. Translated, it gives CSATDGDEQFF.

The chain uses TRBV10-3 and TRBJ2-7, with 8 bases identical to TRBD1. Germline CDR1 and CDR2: ENHRY and SYGVKD. The CDR3 has 14 residues. V gave up 7 bases and J gave up 6 bases; unmatched junction bases: 11. The chain's CDR3 is CAIKTGAFAPEQYF. The CDR3 DNA sequence: TGTGCCATCAAGACAGGGGCTTTCGCACCCGAGCAGTACTTC.

This sequence joins TRBV11-2 and TRBJ1-1; no clear D gene. CDR1 SGHAT and CDR2 FQNNGV come from the germline V gene. V lost 0 bases and J 1 base, leaving 9 bases between the germline ends. The CDR3 contains 15 residues. Here the CDR3 reads CASSLDGQKNTEAFF. The CDR3 bases are TGTGCCAGCAGCTTAGATGGGCAGAAGAACACTGAAGCTTTCTTT.

This chain uses TRBV5-6 with TRBJ1-6, with D perhaps matching TRBD1 (5 bases). Per the germline V gene, CDR1 is SGHDT and CDR2 is YYEEEE. The CDR3 is 13 amino acids. The germline V and J ends were trimmed by 5 bases and 7 bases, with 10 bases remaining between them. CDR3 DNA: TGTGCCAGCAGGCGGGACGGGAATTCACCCCTCCACTTT. As protein: CASRRDGNSPLHF.

This chain connects TRBV4-2 to TRBJ2-7, with D maybe TRBD2 (5 bases). The germline V and J ends were trimmed by 4 bases and 5 bases, with 12 bases remaining between them. Per germline, CDR1 LGHNA and CDR2 YNFKEQ. The CDR3 spans 13 residues. For the CDR3, the DNA is TGTGCCAGCAGCCTGGGTGACGGGGACGAGCAGTACTTC. Amino acids: CASSLGDGDEQYF.

The sample holds a few counts of this clone. This chain connects TRBV5-5 to TRBJ2-5; D is ambiguous. The CDR3 loop spans 14 amino acids. Germline V CDR1 and CDR2: SGHKS, YYEKEE (reference sequence). The germline V and J ends were trimmed by 0 bases and 1 base, with 7 bases remaining between them. CDR3: CASSLGWAQETQYF. In nucleotides, the CDR3 is TGTGCCAGCAGCTTGGGTTGGGCCCAAGAGACCCAGTACTTC.

The CDR3: CASSPNERQETQYF. The CDR3 nucleotides are TGTGCCAGCTCACCAAACGAGCGCCAAGAGACCCAGTACTTC. The chain combines TRBV18 with TRBJ2-5; D is unclear. The CDR3 is 14 amino acids. Trimming pared 2 bases from V and 1 base from J, leaving 8 bases between. Germline CDR1 and CDR2: KGHSH and LQKENI.

This clone was counted ten times or more. The V call is TRBV29-1, the J call TRBJ2-5, with 7 bases matching TRBD2. This CDR3 is built from 12 residues. The germline V gene has CDR1 SQVTM and CDR2 ANQGSEA. The ends lost 5 bases at V and 5 bases at J; junction bases unmatched: 5. The CDR3 protein is CSVWGRAETQYF. As DNA, the CDR3 is TGCAGCGTTTGGGGGAGGGCGGAGACCCAGTACTTC.

In this sample, this clone turned up a few times. The chain carries TRBV5-4 and TRBJ2-7, with TRBD1 identical over 7 bases. The CDR3 runs to 15 residues. Losses at the gene ends were 0 bases for V and 5 bases for J; bases not matched to a gene: 8. Germline lookup yields CDR1 SGHNT and CDR2 YYREEE (reference sequence). The CDR3 region has the DNA TGTGCCAGCAGCTTGGACCAGGGGGTTAGGAACGAGCAGTACTTC. Amino acids: CASSLDQGVRNEQYF.

This clone has just a few counts. The CDR3 nucleotides read TGCAGCCCTCTTAGGGCGGGGGAGGGAGATACGCAGTATTTT. Its protein product is CSPLRAGEGDTQYF. The V call is TRBV29-1, the J call TRBJ2-3, with TRBD2 identical over 7 bases. V lost 8 bases to trimming and J lost 5 bases; unmatched junction nucleotides: 13. The germline V gene encodes CDR1 SQVTM and CDR2 ANQGSEA. CDR3 length equals 14 residues.

This clone has more than one count but fewer than ten. This chain connects TRBV25-1 to TRBJ2-2, with a possible D match to TRBD2 (5 bases). In germline, CDR1 is MGHDK, CDR2 SYGVNS. The CDR3 contains 14 residues. V was pared by 7 bases and J by 3 bases, with 12 bases between. CDR3 in amino acids: CASKSTTYTGELFF. CDR3 bases: TGTGCCAGCAAGTCGACTACTTACACCGGGGAGCTGTTTTTT.

DNA of the CDR3: TGTGCCTGGAGTACAGGGGCGCCGGAAAAACTGTTTTTT. This encodes CAWSTGAPEKLFF. The J gene is TRBJ1-4, the V gene TRBV30; TRBD1 agrees at 7 bases. After removal of 2 bases from V and 8 bases from J, the junction contained 5 bases not matched to a gene. Germline-derived CDR1 and CDR2 are GTSNPN and SVGIG (reference sequence). This CDR3 has 13 amino acids.

This clone was seen a few times. Different DNA sequences within this sample yield the same CDR3. The J gene is TRBJ1-5, the V gene TRBV28, with TRBD1 identical over 8 bases. This CDR3 is built from 15 residues. The junction had 4 bases not matched to a gene; V was cut back by 4 bases and J by 2 bases. CDR1 is MDHEN and CDR2 is SYDVKM in the germline V gene. CDR3 sequence reads: CASSSGQGGNQPQHF. CDR3 nucleotides: TGTGCCAGCAGTTCCGGACAGGGCGGCAATCAGCCCCAGCATTTT.